This T cell receptor beta chain stems from a study of T cells after yellow fever vaccination. Study-level findings and limits: The study found a weaker secondary response that peaked faster, day 5 versus 15.

TCRdb analysed the 5' RACE reads with MiXCR anew, one entry per CDR3 protein. The sample has around 550,000 distinct CDR3 sequences; 15% to 20% are singletons. This clonotype was counted between two and nine times. What it recognizes is unknown. Germline V gene sequence: CDR1 DFQATT, CDR2 SNEGSKA (reference sequence). After removal of 3 bases from V and 4 bases from J, the junction contained 7 bases not matched to a gene. The CDR3 runs to 15 residues. Sample: PBMCs, taken 15 days after the yellow fever booster vaccination. This TCR was sampled from a man aged 25 to 45 who received the YFV17D yellow fever vaccine. This sequence joins TRBV20-1 and TRBJ2-1; 9 bases line up with TRBD2. The CDR3 DNA reads TGCAGTGCTAGGGTCAGCGGGAGGAGGTACAATGAGCAGTTCTTC. Amino acids: CSARVSGRRYNEQFF.